This T cell receptor beta chain is drawn from a study of blood T cell repertoires in COVID-19. Across the study: Acute-phase and convalescent COVID-19 samples originated in the United States, Italy and Spain. The cDNA or gDNA used as material had been derived from T cells, B-cell-depleted T cells, or PBMCs.

Under the authors' procedure: Nucleated cell number was recorded as an estimate derived from reference gene primer amplification. The data were produced by immunoSEQ multiplex PCR, yet TCRdb's version contains in-frame clones alone and is incomplete. The DNA was the basis for D and trimming; V, J and clone size are from that table. The table shows approximately 140,000 clones, with roughly 89% occurring only once. The origin of this receptor is a man aged 30 to 39 with COVID-19, enrolled during active disease. Material: peripheral blood.

CDR3 amino acids: CASSAGSGNQPQHF. Here the CDR3 DNA reads TGTGCCAGCAGCGCGGGGTCAGGGAATCAGCCCCAGCATTTT. The J gene is TRBJ1-5, the V gene TRBV5-5; maybe TRBD1 (5 bases). The germline V and J ends were trimmed by 4 bases and 4 bases, with 12 bases remaining between them. CDR1 and CDR2 (germline): SGHKS, YYEKEE (reference sequence). The CDR3 runs 14 residues.